The clone carrying this T cell receptor (beta chain) appeared a single time. What it binds is unknown. Libraries were prepared by immunoSEQ multiplex PCR; TCRdb keeps only in-frame clonotypes and omits some of them. Among about 160,000 clones, around 92% were seen once, and the ten largest hold 4.4%. The data stem from a study of T cell responses to AZD1222 COVID-19 vaccine. General observations from the study: Possibly, clonal diversity was underestimated; donors were largely white British and included more females. Repertoires were obtained solely post-peak T cell response.

The J segment lost 8 bases and the V segment lost 1 base, leaving 9 bases of the junction unmatched. Per the germline V gene, CDR1 is LGHDT and CDR2 is YNNKEL (reference sequence). The CDR3 is 15 amino acids. V and J are TRBV3-1 (or the pseudogene TRBV3-2) and TRBJ1-2, with TRBD1 matching 8 bases. This sample comprised peripheral blood, obtained on day 0 of MenACWY control vaccination. This receptor was taken from an adult in good health. The CDR3 DNA is TGTGCCAGCAGCCAAGTTTCCGGGACAGGAGGAGGCTACACCTTC. It codes for CASSQVSGTGGGYTF.